The clone carrying this T cell receptor beta chain was seen at least ten times. What it binds is not known. The CDR3 length is 14 residues. Germline V gives CDR1 MNHEY, CDR2 SVGEGT. Trimming pared 2 bases from V and 2 bases from J, leaving 7 bases between. The protocol attached unique molecular identifiers to individual cDNA molecules. In TCRdb, the 5' RACE reads were re-called with MiXCR into one record per CDR3 protein. Among about 76,000 distinct CDR3 sequences listed, approximately 10% were seen once. These data come from a study of early T cells in non-severe SARS-CoV-2 infection. Whole-study results and caveats: Sequences matched to VDJdb favored anti-spike CD8 responses, while private and CD4 specificities were missed.

This receptor was taken from an adult who was a healthcare worker with PCR-confirmed SARS-CoV-2 infection or an uninfected control (not recorded which). The chain combines TRBV6-2 or TRBV6-3 with TRBJ1-5; D remains ambiguous. The sample comprised whole blood. As DNA, the CDR3 is TGTGCCAGCAGTTACGTCCAGGGCAATCAGCCCCAGCATTTT. Translated, it gives CASSYVQGNQPQHF.